The clone carrying this TCR beta chain was counted between two and nine times. Antigen specificity is unknown. TCRdb fed the reads into MiXCR, producing one record per CDR3 protein. Here the sample spans 200,000 or so distinct CDR3 sequences, under 25% being singletons. There are 14 residues in the CDR3. Germline CDR1 reads DFQATT; CDR2 reads SNEGSKA (reference sequence). V shed 3 bases and J shed 0 bases, with 9 bases lying between them. The data stem from a study of T cell repertoires in cytomegalovirus infection. Findings and limits, study-wide: CMV-specific HLA-C-restricted TCR beta clonotypes dominated the ex vivo response.

The sample was PBMCs. The chain has TRBV20-1 and TRBJ2-1; D unresolved. The clonotype comes from a human donor in good health (CMV status not recorded). Some clones in this sample may be carry-over from other donors' samples. CDR3: CSASTPSSYNEQFF. Here the CDR3 DNA reads TGCAGTGCTAGCACCCCGAGCTCCTACAATGAGCAGTTCTTC.